This TCR beta chain originates from a study of regulatory T cells in long-lasting Graves disease (dated by TCRdb to the early 2020s). Background on the whole study: Antithyroid drugs had been taken for less than 3 months by newly diagnosed Graves' disease patients. Peripheral blood TCR sequencing and RNA sequencing compared persistent Graves' disease patients with newly diagnosed Graves' disease patients. The study took place in China and was registered as a clinical trial. TCR sequencing covered around 13 persistent and approximately 20 newly diagnosed Graves' disease patients, around 35 samples in total.

Summary of the overall study and its limitations: Peripheral blood alone was examined, since thyroid tissue, which constituted the primary lesion, could not be accessed. Sequencing and analysis were restricted to the TCR beta chain. More public clonotypes were shared among persistent patients (2,741) than among newly diagnosed patients (under 1,000). The small sample size was acknowledged by the authors as a limitation that may reduce accuracy. Compared with newly diagnosed patients, persistent Graves' disease patients had lower TCR Shannon entropy and fewer highly expanded clones, which suggests clonal expansion.

The sample's time point label, decoded: newly diagnosed GD, antithyroid drugs for less than 3 months. For both TCR sequencing and RNA sequencing, RNA was extracted from PBMCs in TRIzol. The diagnosis of Graves' disease followed American Thyroid Association guidelines. Patients were recruited from an endocrinology department in Xi'an, China. From each patient, 8 to 10 milliliters of peripheral blood was collected into an EDTA anticoagulant tube. Ficoll Paque Plus density gradient separation was used to isolate PBMCs, and no further T cell sorting was performed. RNA quality was checked with an Agilent 2100 Bioanalyzer and agarose gel, and concentration with a NanoDrop 2000. The library came from multiplex PCR. Sequencing instrument: Illumina HiSeq 4000. TCR beta libraries were built with iRepertoire HTBI primers and Arm-PCR amplification of CDR3 regions. PCR products were gel purified before sequencing. The authors processed their data as follows. A total of around 59 TRBV and some 13 TRBJ segments were identified across samples and were used for gene usage analysis of CDR3 amino acid clonotypes. Filtered high-quality paired reads were merged into contigs using COPE and FqMerger. BLAST was used to align contigs to IMGT TRBV, TRBD and TRBJ reference genes, with CDR3 defined following IMGT. Any clonotype with a frequency above 0.1% was classified as a highly expanded clone. Shannon entropy was used to measure repertoire diversity, and the Gini coefficient was used to measure V-J evenness. A clonotype found in more than one individual was treated as public. TCRdb reworked the public reads: Q25 trimming with fastp, MiXCR clone assembly, productive beta chains retained. Entries are consolidated by CDR3 protein sequence, retaining the most common genes and DNA. The V and J calls and clone size are TCRdb's, not the authors'. The table for this sample lists about 470,000 distinct CDR3 sequences; 15% to 20% of them were counted only once. The biggest ten clones account for 9% to 15% of the sample.

This clonotype came up many times. The clone's antigen remains unknown. Base-call qualities are not available, and no considerably larger clone is one nucleotide away. The sample was also reused in another study, on T cells in Graves' hyperthyroidism and ophthalmopathy. The second study's paper adds: Stable Graves' hyperthyroidism was defined as no progression to ophthalmopathy during 18 months of follow-up. Hyperthyroidism patients were aged 18 to 65 years and newly diagnosed, with disease duration of less than 2 months. Any patient with an uncontrolled infection, another autoimmune disease, pregnancy or lactation was excluded. Clinical symptoms, serum thyroxine and TRAb, thyroid ultrasound, and orbital computed tomography formed the basis for the diagnoses. The TCR CDR3 was subjected to a first round of RT-PCR using the HTBI primer set and the Qiagen OneStep RT-PCR kit. Most expanded thyroid clonotypes (frequency above 0.001) were also detected in blood, suggesting blood repertoires may reflect thyroid immune responses. In cross-validation, a model built on a 13 V-J signature told ophthalmopathy apart from stable hyperthyroidism with just under 90% sensitivity and approximately 81% specificity, and in testing the same model reached 80%/75%. In validation, the model predicted progression to ophthalmopathy a median of roughly six months before onset, with about 71% sensitivity and about 72% specificity. To identify TCR V-J signatures that set the groups apart, the researchers used a discovery cohort of about a hundred patients, made up of roughly 40 with Graves' ophthalmopathy and 57 with stable Graves' hyperthyroidism. An independent validation cohort of around 20 hyperthyroidism patients and more than 15 patients who later progressed to ophthalmopathy tested prospective prediction of ophthalmopathy. The 75 to 100 discovery patients were randomly split 7:3 into training and test sets. In addition, the study compared T-cell repertoires in thyroid tissue and in blood from about six Graves' hyperthyroidism patients. After blood sampling, hyperthyroidism patients were treated with methimazole at a starting dose of 30 mg daily, and ophthalmopathy patients were treated with high-dose intravenous methylprednisolone. A second multiplex PCR round built the libraries, followed by size selection and purification. The libraries were sequenced on an Illumina HiSeq2000 using paired-end 100 bp reads. Raw data were processed with SOAPnuke, discarding reads with adapters, uncalled bases, mean Phred below 15, or no exact constant-primer or identifier match. COPE v1.2.5 was used to merge high-quality paired reads, and clonotypes were defined as unique nucleotide sequences. MiTCR v1.1 was used to align the clonotypes against IMGT TRBV, TRBD and TRBJ reference segments. Only V-J combinations with frequency above 0.0001, covering 99% to 99.2% of repertoires, were analysed. The TCS score was defined as F50 (clonal expansion) divided by E x V (chaos), with BLOSUM62-based TCRdist calculated between CDR3 peptides within each V-J. Welch's t-statistics and random forest reduced roughly 530 V-J features to under 15, which were used in a naive Bayes classifier (R e1071). Sample size was not statistically predetermined, and investigators were not blinded to group allocation. TCR Vbeta CDR3 sequencing of around 130 peripheral blood samples (about 45 ophthalmopathy, around 80 hyperthyroidism and roughly 17 progressor patients) is reported in the paper.

The sequence was collected from a man between 35 and 55 years old with Graves disease. Donor details come from another sample of the same person, matched by shared clones. Sequenced here: peripheral blood mononuclear cells (PBMCs), sampled at new diagnosis, from a patient treated with antithyroid drugs.

The CDR3 is CSAIRVARPDTQYF. The DNA is as follows: TGCAGTGCAATTAGAGTAGCAAGGCCAGATACGCAGTATTTT. This chain joins TRBV20-1 to TRBJ2-3, with no D gene named confidently. Trimming takes 6 bases from V and 4 bases from J, and the germline ends sit 17 bases apart. The germline V gene (reference sequence) specifies DFQATT as CDR1 and SNEGSKA as CDR2. Including the terminal cysteine and phenylalanine, the CDR3 comprises 14 residues. Of all the DNA, just the CDR3 is kept, 42 bases in frame from base 1.